The sequence of this TCR beta chain was determined in a study of T-cell reconstitution after alpha-beta-depleted transplantation in children. Broader study findings: The authors attributed T-cell counts and diversity one year after transplant mostly to newly produced T cells. Some patients owed their high day-60 TCRbeta diversity to surviving recipient T cells and thymic progenitors.

Molecular barcoding with unique molecular identifiers was used for the TCRbeta library. TCRdb re-called the PCR reads through MiXCR, storing one row per CDR3 protein. This table has fewer than 700,000 distinct CDR3 sequences, 10% to 15% appearing once. The V gene lost 2 bases and the J gene lost 2 bases, with 14 bases spanning the gap. The CDR3 loop spans 16 amino acids. Germline V gene lookup returns CDR1 SEHNR and CDR2 FQNEAQ (reference sequence). This clonotype has only a few counts. Its antigen is currently unknown. The TCR originated in a male patient aged 5 to 17 who had a stem cell transplant for acute myeloid leukemia, so the T cells may come from the graft donor. Sequencing used PBMCs, mostly from graft donor cells, obtained 360 days after TCRalphabeta/CD19-depleted stem cell transplant. The chain employs TRBV7-9 and TRBJ2-3; maybe TRBD2 (5 bases). CDR3 DNA: TGTGCCAGCAGCTTATTCTTGGGAGTACCCACAGATACGCAGTATTTT. Encoded protein: CASSLFLGVPTDTQYF.